This T cell receptor beta chain emerged from a study of sequential checkpoint blockade in melanoma. This CDR3 has 14 amino acids. Trimming cost V 7 bases and J 6 bases, with 16 bases left between them. Germline CDR1 reads MNHEY; CDR2 reads SMNVEV (reference sequence). The treatment is: randomized to nivolumab then ipilimumab (arm A) or the reverse (arm B). Some clones are missing from TCRdb's copy, which holds only in-frame ones; the method was immunoSEQ multiplex PCR. This table has 35,000 to 45,000 clones, approximately 85% appearing once. The V gene is TRBV27, the J gene TRBJ1-5; D call uncertain. This TCR derives from a human donor with melanoma. This specimen was CD8+ T cells sorted from blood (inferred from file names), taken from a patient given nivolumab and ipilimumab in sequence. CDR3 in DNA: TGTGCCAGCAAAGACACCCTCGATAGTCAGCCCCAGCATTTT. Translated: CASKDTLDSQPQHF.